Below are 14 T cell receptor beta chains sequenced from a single sample in a study of T cells after yellow fever vaccination. TCRdb reanalysed the 5' RACE reads using MiXCR and keeps one entry per CDR3 protein. This sample has about 310,000 distinct CDR3 sequences, with approximately 3.9% found just once. Material: PBMCs, obtained on the day of the yellow fever booster vaccination. The origin of the receptors is a man aged 18-30 years who received the YFV17D yellow fever vaccine.

A few counts support this clonotype. V usage is TRBV20-1 and J usage is TRBJ2-2, with TRBD2 as a possible D gene (7 bases). V was trimmed by 0 bases and J by 6 bases, leaving 17 bases between them. CDR1 and CDR2 from the germline V gene are DFQATT and SNEGSKA (reference sequence). The CDR3 has 16 residues. CDR3 loop: CSARDRRGANAGELFF. The CDR3, as DNA: TGCAGTGCTAGAGATCGACGGGGGGCTAACGCCGGGGAGCTGTTTTTT.

This clonotype came up many times. The V call is TRBV14, the J call TRBJ2-1, with no clear D. V was trimmed by 1 base and J by 8 bases, leaving 6 bases between them. This CDR3 has 12 residues. Germline CDR1 reads SGHDN; CDR2 reads FVKESK. The CDR3: CASSQANYEQFF. The CDR3 DNA reads as TGTGCCAGCAGCCAAGCCAACTATGAGCAGTTCTTC.

This chain links TRBV6-2 or TRBV6-3 with TRBJ2-7; no clear D gene. This CDR3 comprises 14 residues. The V end was cut by 7 bases, the J end by 0 bases, with 13 bases between. Germline CDR1 is MNHEY and CDR2 is SVGEGT. CDR3: CASTSYLSSYEQYV. CDR3 coding DNA: TGTGCCAGCACTAGTTATTTGAGCTCCTACGAGCAGTACGTC.

Only a few counts were recorded for this clonotype. This chain joins TRBV20-1 and TRBJ2-1, with 8 positions matching TRBD2. V gave up 3 bases and J gave up 3 bases; unmatched junction bases: 10. Germline V CDR1 and CDR2: DFQATT, SNEGSKA (reference sequence). This CDR3 is 16 amino acids long. The CDR3 bases are TGCAGTGCTAGGGCCCTCCGAGCGGGGGACTACAATGAGCAGTTCTTC. It translates to CSARALRAGDYNEQFF.

The sample holds many counts of this clonotype. The rearrangement joins TRBV9 to TRBJ2-1; 7 bases align to TRBD2. CDR1 is SGDLS and CDR2 is YYNGEE in the germline V gene. V lost 1 base and J lost 4; bases outside the gene matches: 8. The CDR3 is 16 residues long. Written as DNA, the CDR3 is TGTGCCAGCAGCGTATCTCCATGGGGGGGGTACAATGAGCAGTTCTTC. Its protein product is CASSVSPWGGYNEQFF.

This clonotype was counted only a few times. The chain combines TRBV12-3 or TRBV12-4 with TRBJ2-3; D is uncertain. Trimming removed 7 bases from V and 5 bases from J, with 16 bases in between. The CDR3 covers 14 residues. CDR3 in amino acids: CASTLGLVVDTQYF. As DNA, the CDR3 is TGTGCCAGCACCTTAGGGCTAGTGGTAGATACGCAGTATTTT.

This clonotype occurred many times. The chain joins TRBV5-1 to TRBJ2-1; weak D call: TRBD2 (7 bases). Germline V gives CDR1 SGHRS, CDR2 YFSETQ. CDR3 length: 15 amino acids. Trimming took 3 bases from V and 8 from J, leaving 18 bases between them. The CDR3 spells CASSSQGGGLHEQFF. In DNA, the CDR3 is TGCGCCAGCAGCTCCCAAGGGGGGGGTCTGCATGAGCAGTTCTTC.

This clonotype was seen a few times. CDR3 bases: TGTGCCAGCAGCCGGGGCGCCACCCCCTATGGCTACACCTTC. It specifies CASSRGATPYGYTF. The V call is TRBV7-3, the J call TRBJ1-2, with a weak D call TRBD1 (5 bases). The CDR3 has 14 residues. V shed 5 bases and J shed 4 bases, with 14 bases lying between them. Germline CDR1 reads SGHTA; CDR2 reads FQGTGA.

There are many counts of this clonotype. The chain joins TRBV7-9 to TRBJ1-3; D remains ambiguous. Germline values: CDR1 SEHNR, CDR2 FQNEAQ (reference sequence). Between the trimmed V and J ends, which lost 4 bases and 0 bases, there was a span of 4 bases. CDR3 length: 13 amino acids. CDR3 residues: CASSSDSGNTIYF. The DNA for the CDR3 is TGTGCCAGCAGCTCCGACTCTGGAAACACCATATATTTT.

This clonotype appeared many times. The gene calls are TRBV5-1 and TRBJ2-4, with 8 nucleotides matching TRBD1. V shed 0 bases and J 4 bases; nucleotides not matched to a gene: 0. In germline, CDR1 is SGHRS, CDR2 YFSETQ. This CDR3 has 14 amino acids. The CDR3 loop is CASSLGDRKNIQYF. As DNA, the CDR3 is TGCGCCAGCAGCTTGGGGGACAGGAAAAACATTCAGTACTTC.

The table lists this clonotype with many counts. The chain recombines TRBV7-2 with TRBJ2-7, with D uncertain. The length of the CDR3 is 14 residues. V was cut by 2 bases and J by 1 base, with 9 bases left in between. In germline, CDR1 is SGHTA, CDR2 FQGNSA. This CDR3 is CASSLSYFSYEQYF. CDR3 DNA: TGTGCCAGCAGCTTAAGTTACTTTTCCTACGAGCAGTACTTC. Looking up the rest from reference TRBV7-2 and TRBJ2-7 gives the full variable domain: GAGVSQSPSNKVTEKGKDVELRCDPISGHTALYWYRQSLGQGLEFLIYFQGNSAPDKSGLPSDRFSAERTGGSVSTLTIQRTQQEDSAVYLCASSLSYFSYEQYFGPGTRLTVT.

A few counts support this clonotype. The V gene is TRBV12-3 or TRBV12-4, the J gene TRBJ2-3, with D perhaps TRBD2 (7 bases). The CDR3 is 16 residues long. The ends were cut back, 2 bases at V and 5 bases at J, with 17 bases in the middle. The CDR3 DNA follows: TGTGCCAGCAGTTTATTACTCGCGGGGGCGGGAGATACGCAGTATTTT. It codes for CASSLLLAGAGDTQYF.

The sample holds many counts of this clonotype. The chain employs TRBV5-1 and TRBJ1-2; a possible D gene is TRBD1 (6 bases). Germline V CDR1 and CDR2: SGHRS, YFSETQ. V was trimmed by 5 bases and J by 1 base, leaving 9 bases between them. This CDR3 contains 13 residues. The CDR3 spells CASRTDSNYGYTF. CDR3 bases: TGCGCCAGCAGGACGGACAGTAACTATGGCTACACCTTC. Combining the CDR3 with reference TRBV5-1 and TRBJ1-2 gives the whole variable domain KAGVTQTPRYLIKTRGQQVTLSCSPISGHRSVSWYQQTPGQGLQFLFEYFSETQRNKGNFPGRFSGRQFSNSRSEMNVSTLELGDSALYLCASRTDSNYGYTFGSGTRLTVV.

With respect to this clonotype: The junction departs from the called germline gene at one end, perhaps through a read error. The chain carries TRBV20-1 and TRBJ2-2, with D maybe TRBD1 (5 bases). The CDR3 contains 16 residues. Germline V lookup: CDR1 DFQATT, CDR2 SNEGSKA (reference sequence). CDR3: CSAGDHRQANTGELFF. CDR3 in DNA: TGCAGTGCTGGAGACCACAGGCAAGCGAACACCGGGGAGCTGTTTTTT.